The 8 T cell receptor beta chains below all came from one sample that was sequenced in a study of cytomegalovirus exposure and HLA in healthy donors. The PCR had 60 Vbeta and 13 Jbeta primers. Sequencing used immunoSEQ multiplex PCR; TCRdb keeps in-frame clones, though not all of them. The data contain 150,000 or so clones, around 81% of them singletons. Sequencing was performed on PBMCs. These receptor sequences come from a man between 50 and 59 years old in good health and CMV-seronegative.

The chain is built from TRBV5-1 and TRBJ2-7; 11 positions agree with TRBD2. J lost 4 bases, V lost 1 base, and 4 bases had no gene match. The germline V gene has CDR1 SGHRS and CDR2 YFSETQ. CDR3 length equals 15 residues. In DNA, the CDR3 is TGCGCCAGCAGCTTGAGCCTAGCGGGAGGATACGAGCAGTACTTC. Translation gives CASSLSLAGGYEQYF.

The CDR3 sequence is CASSPPGQGYSDTQYF. For the CDR3, the DNA is TGTGCCAGCAGCCCCCCGGGACAGGGGTATTCAGATACGCAGTATTTT. V gene TRBV11-3 combines with J gene TRBJ2-3, with 10 bases matching TRBD1. With V trimmed by 5 bases and J by 4 bases, 9 bases remained unmatched. The CDR3 loop spans 16 amino acids. Germline values: CDR1 SGHNT, CDR2 YENEEA.

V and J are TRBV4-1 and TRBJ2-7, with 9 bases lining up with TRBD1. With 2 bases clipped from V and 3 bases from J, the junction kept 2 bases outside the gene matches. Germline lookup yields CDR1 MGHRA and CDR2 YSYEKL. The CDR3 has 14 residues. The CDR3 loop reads CASSQQGQGYEQYF. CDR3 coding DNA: TGCGCCAGCAGCCAACAGGGACAGGGCTACGAGCAGTACTTC.

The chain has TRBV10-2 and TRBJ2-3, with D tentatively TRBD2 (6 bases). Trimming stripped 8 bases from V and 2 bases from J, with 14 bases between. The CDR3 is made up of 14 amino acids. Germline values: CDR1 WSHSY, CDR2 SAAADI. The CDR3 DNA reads TGCGCCAGCCTCGGGGACTTGACCACAGATACGCAGTATTTT. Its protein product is CASLGDLTTDTQYF.

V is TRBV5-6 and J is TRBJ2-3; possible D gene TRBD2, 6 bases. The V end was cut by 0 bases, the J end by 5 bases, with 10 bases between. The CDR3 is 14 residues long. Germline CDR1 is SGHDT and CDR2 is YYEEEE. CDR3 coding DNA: TGTGCCAGCAGCTTGGCGGGGGTTAGAGATACGCAGTATTTT. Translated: CASSLAGVRDTQYF.

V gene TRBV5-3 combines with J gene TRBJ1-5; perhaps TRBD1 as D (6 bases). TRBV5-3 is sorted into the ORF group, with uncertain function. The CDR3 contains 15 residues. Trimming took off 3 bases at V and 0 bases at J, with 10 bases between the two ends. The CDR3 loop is CARSSGQHSNQPQHF. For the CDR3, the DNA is TGTGCCAGAAGCTCAGGACAGCATAGCAATCAGCCCCAGCATTTT.

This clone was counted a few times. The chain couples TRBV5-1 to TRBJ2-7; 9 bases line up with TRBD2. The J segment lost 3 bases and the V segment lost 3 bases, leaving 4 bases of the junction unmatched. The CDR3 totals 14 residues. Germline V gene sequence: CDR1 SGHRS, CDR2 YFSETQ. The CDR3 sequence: CASSWASGNYEQYF. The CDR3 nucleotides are TGCGCCAGCAGCTGGGCTAGCGGGAACTACGAGCAGTACTTC.

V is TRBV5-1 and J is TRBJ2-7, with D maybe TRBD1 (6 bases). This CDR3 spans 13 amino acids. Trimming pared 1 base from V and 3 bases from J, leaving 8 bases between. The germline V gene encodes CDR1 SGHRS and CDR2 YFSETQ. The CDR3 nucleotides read TGCGCCAGCAGCTTGACAGGGAACTACGAGCAGTACTTC. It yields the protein CASSLTGNYEQYF.